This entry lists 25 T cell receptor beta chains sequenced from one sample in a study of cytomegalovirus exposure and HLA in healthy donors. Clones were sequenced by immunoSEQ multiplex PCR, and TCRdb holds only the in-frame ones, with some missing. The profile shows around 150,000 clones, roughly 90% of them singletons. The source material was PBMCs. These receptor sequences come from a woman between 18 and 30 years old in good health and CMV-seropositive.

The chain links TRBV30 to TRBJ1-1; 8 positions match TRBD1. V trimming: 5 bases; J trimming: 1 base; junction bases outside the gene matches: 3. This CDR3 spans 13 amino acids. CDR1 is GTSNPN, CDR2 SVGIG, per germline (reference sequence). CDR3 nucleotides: TGTGCCTGGGGACAGGGTGCGAACACTGAAGCTTTCTTT. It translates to CAWGQGANTEAFF.

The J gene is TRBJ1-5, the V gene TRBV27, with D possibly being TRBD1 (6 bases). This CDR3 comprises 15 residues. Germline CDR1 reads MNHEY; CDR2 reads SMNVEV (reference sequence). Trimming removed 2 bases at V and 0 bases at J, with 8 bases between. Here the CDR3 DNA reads TGTGCCAGCAGTTTAGGGGGGGCTAGCAATCAGCCCCAGCATTTT. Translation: CASSLGGASNQPQHF.

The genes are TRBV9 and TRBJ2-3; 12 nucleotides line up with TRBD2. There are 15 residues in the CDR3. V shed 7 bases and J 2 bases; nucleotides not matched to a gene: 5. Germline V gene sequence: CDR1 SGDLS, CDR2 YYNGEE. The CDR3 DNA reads TGTGCCAGCGGGCTAGCGGGAGGGAACACAGATACGCAGTATTTT. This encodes CASGLAGGNTDTQYF.

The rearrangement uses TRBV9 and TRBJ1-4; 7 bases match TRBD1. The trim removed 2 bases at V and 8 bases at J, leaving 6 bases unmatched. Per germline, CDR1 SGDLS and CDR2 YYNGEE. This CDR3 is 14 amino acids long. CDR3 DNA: TGTGCCAGCAGCGTGAAGGGGGCGTCGGAAAAACTGTTTTTT. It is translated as CASSVKGASEKLFF.

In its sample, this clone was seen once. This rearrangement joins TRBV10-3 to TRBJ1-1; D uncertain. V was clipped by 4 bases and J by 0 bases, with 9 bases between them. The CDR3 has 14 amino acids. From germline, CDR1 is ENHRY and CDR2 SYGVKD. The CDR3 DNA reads TGTGCCATCAGTGGAAGCTCCATGAACACTGAAGCTTTCTTT. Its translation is CAISGSSMNTEAFF.

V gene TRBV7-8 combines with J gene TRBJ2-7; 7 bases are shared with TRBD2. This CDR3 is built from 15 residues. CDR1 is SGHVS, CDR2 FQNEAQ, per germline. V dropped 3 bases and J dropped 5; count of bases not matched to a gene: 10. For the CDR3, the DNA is TGTGCCAGCAGCTTTCTGCGCGGGAGCACCCACGAGCAGTACTTC. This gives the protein CASSFLRGSTHEQYF.

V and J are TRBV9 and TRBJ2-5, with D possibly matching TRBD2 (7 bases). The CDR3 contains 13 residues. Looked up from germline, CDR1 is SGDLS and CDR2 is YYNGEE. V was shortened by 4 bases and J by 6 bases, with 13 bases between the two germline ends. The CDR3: CASSSDSGKTQYF. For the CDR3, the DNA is TGTGCCAGCAGCTCGGACAGCGGGAAGACCCAGTACTTC.

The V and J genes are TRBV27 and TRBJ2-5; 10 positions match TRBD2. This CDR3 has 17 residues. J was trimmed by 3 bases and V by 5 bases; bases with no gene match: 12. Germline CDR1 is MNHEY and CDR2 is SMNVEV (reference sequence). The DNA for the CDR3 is TGTGCCAGCAGTCGAGGGAGCGGGAGGGAGGGGGAAGAGACCCAGTACTTC. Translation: CASSRGSGREGEETQYF.

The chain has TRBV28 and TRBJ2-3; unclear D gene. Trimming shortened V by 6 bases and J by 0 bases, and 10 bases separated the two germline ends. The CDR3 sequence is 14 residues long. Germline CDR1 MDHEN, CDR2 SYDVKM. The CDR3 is CASRSRPSTDTQYF. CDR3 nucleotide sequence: TGTGCCAGCAGGTCCAGGCCTAGCACAGATACGCAGTATTTT. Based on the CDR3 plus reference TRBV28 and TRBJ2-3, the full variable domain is DVKVTQSSRYLVKRTGEKVFLECVQDMDHENMFWYRQDPGLGLRLIYFSYDVKMKEKGDIPEGYSVSREKKERFSLILESASTNQTSMYLCASRSRPSTDTQYFGPGTRLTVL.

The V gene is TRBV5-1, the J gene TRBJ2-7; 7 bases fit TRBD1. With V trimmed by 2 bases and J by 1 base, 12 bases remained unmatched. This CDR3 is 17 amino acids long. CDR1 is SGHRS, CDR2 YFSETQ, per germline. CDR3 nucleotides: TGCGCCAGCAGCTTAATGGGACAGAAAGGTAGTTCCTACGAGCAGTACTTC. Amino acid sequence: CASSLMGQKGSSYEQYF.

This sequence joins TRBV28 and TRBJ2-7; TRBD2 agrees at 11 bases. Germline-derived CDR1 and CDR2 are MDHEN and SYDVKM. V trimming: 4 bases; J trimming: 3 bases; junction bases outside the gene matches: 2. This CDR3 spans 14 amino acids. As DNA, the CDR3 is TGTGCCAGCAGTTGGGGACTAGCGGACTACGAGCAGTACTTC. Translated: CASSWGLADYEQYF.

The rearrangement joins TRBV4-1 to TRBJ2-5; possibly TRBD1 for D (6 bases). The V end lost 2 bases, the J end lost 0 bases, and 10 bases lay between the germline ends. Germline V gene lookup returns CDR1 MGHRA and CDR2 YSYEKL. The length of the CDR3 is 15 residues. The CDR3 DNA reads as TGCGCCAGCAGCCAACCCCAGGGGTACCAAGAGACCCAGTACTTC. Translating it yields CASSQPQGYQETQYF.

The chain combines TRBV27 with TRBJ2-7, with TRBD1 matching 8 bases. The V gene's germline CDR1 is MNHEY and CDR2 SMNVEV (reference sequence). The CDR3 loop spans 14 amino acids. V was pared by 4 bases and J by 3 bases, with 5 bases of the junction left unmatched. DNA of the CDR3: TGTGCCAGCAGTTGGCAGGGGGCGTTCTACGAGCAGTACTTC. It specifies CASSWQGAFYEQYF.

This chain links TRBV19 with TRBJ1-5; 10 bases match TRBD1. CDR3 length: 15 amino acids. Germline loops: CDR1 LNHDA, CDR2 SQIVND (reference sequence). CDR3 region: CVSNGGTGGNQPQHF. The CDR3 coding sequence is TGTGTCAGCAACGGTGGGACAGGGGGCAATCAGCCCCAGCATTTT.

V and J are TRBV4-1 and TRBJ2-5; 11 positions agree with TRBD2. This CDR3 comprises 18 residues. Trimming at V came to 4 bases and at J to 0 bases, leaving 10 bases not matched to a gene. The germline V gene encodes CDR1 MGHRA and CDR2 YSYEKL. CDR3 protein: CASSRWIRLAGNQETQYF. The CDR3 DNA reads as TGCGCCAGCAGCCGGTGGATCCGACTAGCGGGGAACCAAGAGACCCAGTACTTC.

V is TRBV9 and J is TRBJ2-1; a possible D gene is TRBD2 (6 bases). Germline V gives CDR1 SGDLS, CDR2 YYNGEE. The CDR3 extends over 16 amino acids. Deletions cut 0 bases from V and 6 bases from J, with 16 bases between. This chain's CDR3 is CASSVGGHPGANEQFF. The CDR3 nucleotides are TGTGCCAGCAGCGTAGGGGGCCACCCGGGAGCCAATGAGCAGTTCTTC.

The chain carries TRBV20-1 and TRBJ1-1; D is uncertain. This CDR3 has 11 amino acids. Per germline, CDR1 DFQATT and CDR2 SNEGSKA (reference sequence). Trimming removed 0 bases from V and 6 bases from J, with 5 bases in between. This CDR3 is CSARERAEAFF. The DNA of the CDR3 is TGCAGTGCTAGAGAACGCGCTGAAGCTTTCTTT.

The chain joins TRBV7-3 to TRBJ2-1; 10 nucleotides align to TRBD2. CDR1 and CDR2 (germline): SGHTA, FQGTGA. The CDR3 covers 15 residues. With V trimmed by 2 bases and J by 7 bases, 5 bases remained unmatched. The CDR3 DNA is TGTGCCAGCAGCTTAGCGTTTAGCGGGAGGAATGAGCAGTTCTTC. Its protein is CASSLAFSGRNEQFF.

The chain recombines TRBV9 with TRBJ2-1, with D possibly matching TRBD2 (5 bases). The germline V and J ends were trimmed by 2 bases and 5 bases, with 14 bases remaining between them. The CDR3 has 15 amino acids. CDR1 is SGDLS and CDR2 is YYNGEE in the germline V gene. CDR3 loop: CASSVGDFLHNEQFF. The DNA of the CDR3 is TGTGCCAGCAGCGTGGGAGATTTCCTCCACAATGAGCAGTTCTTC.

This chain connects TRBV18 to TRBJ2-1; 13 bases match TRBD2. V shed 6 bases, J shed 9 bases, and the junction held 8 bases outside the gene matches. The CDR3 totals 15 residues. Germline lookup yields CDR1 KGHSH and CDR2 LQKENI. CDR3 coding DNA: TGTGCCAGCTCCGAAGGACTAGCGGGAGTCAGTGAGCAGTTCTTC. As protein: CASSEGLAGVSEQFF.

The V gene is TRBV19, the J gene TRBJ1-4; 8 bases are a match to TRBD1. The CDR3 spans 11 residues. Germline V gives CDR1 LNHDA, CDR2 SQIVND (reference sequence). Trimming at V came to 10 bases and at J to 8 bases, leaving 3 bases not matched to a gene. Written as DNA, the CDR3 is TGTGCCATGGGGACAGGAGAAAAACTGTTTTTT. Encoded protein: CAMGTGEKLFF.

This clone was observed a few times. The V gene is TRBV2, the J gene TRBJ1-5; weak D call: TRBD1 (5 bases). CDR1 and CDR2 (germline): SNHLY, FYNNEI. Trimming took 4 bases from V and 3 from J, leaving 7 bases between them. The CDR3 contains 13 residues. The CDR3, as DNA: TGTGCCAGCAGTGGACAGATCAATCAGCCCCAGCATTTT. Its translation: CASSGQINQPQHF. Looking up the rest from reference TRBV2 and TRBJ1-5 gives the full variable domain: EPEVTQTPSHQVTQMGQEVILRCVPISNHLYFYWYRQILGQKVEFLVSFYNNEISEKSEIFDDQFSVERPDGSNFTLKIRSTKLEDSAMYFCASSGQINQPQHFGDGTRLSIL.

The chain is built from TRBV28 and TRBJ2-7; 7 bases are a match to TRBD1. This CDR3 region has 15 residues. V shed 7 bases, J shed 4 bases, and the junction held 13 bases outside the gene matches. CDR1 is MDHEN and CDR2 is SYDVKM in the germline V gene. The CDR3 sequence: CASTLITGDGYEQYF. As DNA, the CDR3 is TGTGCCAGCACCCTTATTACAGGGGATGGATACGAGCAGTACTTC.

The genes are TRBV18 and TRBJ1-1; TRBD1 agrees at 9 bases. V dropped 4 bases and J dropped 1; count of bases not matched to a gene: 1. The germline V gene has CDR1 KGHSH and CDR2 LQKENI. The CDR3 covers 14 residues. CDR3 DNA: TGTGCCAGCTCACGACAGGGGGAGAACACTGAAGCTTTCTTT. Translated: CASSRQGENTEAFF.

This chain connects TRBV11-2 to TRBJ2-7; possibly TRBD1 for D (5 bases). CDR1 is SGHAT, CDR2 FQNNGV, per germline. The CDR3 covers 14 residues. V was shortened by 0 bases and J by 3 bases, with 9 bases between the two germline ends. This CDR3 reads CASSLDGQGYEQYF. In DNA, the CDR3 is TGTGCCAGCAGCTTAGATGGGCAGGGCTACGAGCAGTACTTC. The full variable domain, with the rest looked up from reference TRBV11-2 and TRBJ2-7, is EAGVAQSPRYKIIEKRQSVAFWCNPISGHATLYWYQQILGQGPKLLIQFQNNGVVDDSQLPKDRFSAERLKGVDSTLKIQPAKLEDSAVYLCASSLDGQGYEQYFGPGTRLTVT.